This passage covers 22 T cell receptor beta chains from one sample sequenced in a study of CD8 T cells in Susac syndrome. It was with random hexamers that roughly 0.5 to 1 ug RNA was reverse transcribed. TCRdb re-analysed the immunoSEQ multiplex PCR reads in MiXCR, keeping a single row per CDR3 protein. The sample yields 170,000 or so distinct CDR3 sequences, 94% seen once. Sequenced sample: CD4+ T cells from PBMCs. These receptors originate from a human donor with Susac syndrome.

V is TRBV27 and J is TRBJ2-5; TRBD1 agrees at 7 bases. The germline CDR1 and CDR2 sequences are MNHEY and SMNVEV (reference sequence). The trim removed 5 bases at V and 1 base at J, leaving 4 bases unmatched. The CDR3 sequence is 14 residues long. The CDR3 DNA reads TGTGCCAGCAGTCCGGCAGGGGGCCAAGAGACCCAGTACTTC. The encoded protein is CASSPAGGQETQYF.

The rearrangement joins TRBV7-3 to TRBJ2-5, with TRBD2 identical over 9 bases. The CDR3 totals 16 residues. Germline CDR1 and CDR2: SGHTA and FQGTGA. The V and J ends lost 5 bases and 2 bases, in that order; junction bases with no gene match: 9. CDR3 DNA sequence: TGTGCCAGCAGCGCAACCGGGACTAGCAGGCAAGAGACCCAGTACTTC. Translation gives CASSATGTSRQETQYF.

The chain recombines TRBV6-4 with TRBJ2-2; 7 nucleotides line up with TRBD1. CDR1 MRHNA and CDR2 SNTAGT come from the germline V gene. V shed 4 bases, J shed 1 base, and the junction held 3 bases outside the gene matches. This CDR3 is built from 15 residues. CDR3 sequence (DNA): TGTGCCAGCAGTGCGGGACAGCAGAACACCGGGGAGCTGTTTTTT. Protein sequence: CASSAGQQNTGELFF.

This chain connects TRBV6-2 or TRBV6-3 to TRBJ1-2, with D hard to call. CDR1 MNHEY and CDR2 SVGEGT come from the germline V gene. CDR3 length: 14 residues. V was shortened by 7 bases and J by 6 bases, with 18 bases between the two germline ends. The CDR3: CASNMGRLVDGYTF. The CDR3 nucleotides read TGTGCCAGCAATATGGGCCGACTAGTCGATGGCTACACCTTC.

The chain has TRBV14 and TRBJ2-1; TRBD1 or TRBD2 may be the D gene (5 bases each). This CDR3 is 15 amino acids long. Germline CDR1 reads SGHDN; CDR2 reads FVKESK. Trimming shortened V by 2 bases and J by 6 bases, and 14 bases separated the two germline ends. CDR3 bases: TGTGCCAGCAGCCAACCGCCGGGACGCGCCAATGAGCAGTTCTTC. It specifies CASSQPPGRANEQFF.

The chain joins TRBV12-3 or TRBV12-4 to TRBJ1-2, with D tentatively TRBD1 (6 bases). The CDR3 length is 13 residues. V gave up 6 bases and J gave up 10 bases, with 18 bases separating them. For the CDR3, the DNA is TGTGCCAGCAGCATACGGGATGCAGGGGCCTACACCTTC. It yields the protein CASSIRDAGAYTF.

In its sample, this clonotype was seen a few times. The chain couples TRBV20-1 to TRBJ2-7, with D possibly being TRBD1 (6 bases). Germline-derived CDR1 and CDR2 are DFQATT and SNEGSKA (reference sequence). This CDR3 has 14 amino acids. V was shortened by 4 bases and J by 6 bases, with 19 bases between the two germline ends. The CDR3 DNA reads TGCAGTGCTACCCTTACAGGGCAGCGGTCCGAGCAGTACTTC. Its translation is CSATLTGQRSEQYF.

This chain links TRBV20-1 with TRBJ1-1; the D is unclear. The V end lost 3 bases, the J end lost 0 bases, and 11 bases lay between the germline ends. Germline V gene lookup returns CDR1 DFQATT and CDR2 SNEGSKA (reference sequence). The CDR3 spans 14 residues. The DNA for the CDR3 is TGCAGTGCTAGCCGGACTGTCATGAACACTGAAGCTTTCTTT. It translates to CSASRTVMNTEAFF.

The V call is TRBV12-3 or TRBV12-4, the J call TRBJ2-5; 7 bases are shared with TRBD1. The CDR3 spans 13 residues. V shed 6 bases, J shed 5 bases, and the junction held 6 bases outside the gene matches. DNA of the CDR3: TGTGCCAGCAGCAACAGGGGAAAGGAGACCCAGTACTTC. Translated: CASSNRGKETQYF.

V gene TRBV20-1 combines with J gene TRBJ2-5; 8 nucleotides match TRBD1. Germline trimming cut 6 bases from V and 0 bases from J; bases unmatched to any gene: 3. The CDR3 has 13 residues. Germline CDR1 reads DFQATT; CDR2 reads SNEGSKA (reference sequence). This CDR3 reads CSAQGQDQETQYF. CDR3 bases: TGCAGTGCCCAGGGACAGGACCAAGAGACCCAGTACTTC.

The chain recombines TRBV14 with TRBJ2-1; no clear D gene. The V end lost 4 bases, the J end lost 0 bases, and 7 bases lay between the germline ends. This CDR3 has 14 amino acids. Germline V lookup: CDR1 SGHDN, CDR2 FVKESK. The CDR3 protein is CASSRSDSYNEQFF. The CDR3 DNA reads TGTGCCAGCAGCCGTTCCGACTCCTACAATGAGCAGTTCTTC.

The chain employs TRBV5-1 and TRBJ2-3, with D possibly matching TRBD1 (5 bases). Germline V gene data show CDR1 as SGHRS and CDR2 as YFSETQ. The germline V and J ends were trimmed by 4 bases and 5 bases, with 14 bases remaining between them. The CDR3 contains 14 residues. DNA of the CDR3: TGCGCCAGCAGCCTAAGGACAATGGGAGATACGCAGTATTTT. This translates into CASSLRTMGDTQYF. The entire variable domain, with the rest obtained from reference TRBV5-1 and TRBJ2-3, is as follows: KAGVTQTPRYLIKTRGQQVTLSCSPISGHRSVSWYQQTPGQGLQFLFEYFSETQRNKGNFPGRFSGRQFSNSRSEMNVSTLELGDSALYLCASSLRTMGDTQYFGPGTRLTVL.

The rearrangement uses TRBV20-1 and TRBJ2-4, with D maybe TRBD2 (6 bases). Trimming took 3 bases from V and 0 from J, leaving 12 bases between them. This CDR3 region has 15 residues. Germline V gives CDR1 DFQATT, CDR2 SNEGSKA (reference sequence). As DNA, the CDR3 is TGCAGTGCTAGGTCGGGGGACCGAGCCAAAAACATTCAGTACTTC. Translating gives CSARSGDRAKNIQYF.

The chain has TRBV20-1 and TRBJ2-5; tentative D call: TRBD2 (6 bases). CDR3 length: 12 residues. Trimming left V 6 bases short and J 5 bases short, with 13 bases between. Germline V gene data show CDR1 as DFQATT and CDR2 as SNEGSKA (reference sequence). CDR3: CSATDYAETQYF. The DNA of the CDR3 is TGCAGTGCCACGGACTATGCGGAGACCCAGTACTTC.

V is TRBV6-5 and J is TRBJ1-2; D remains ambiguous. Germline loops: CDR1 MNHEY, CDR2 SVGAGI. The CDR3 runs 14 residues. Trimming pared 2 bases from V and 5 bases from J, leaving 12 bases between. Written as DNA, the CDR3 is TGTGCCAGCAGTTACGCAGGTTCAGCTTATGGCTACACCTTC. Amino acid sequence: CASSYAGSAYGYTF.

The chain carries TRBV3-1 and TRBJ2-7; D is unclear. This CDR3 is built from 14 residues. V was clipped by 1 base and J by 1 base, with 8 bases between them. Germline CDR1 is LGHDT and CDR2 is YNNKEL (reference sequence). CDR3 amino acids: CASSQGGRSYEQYF. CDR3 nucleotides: TGTGCCAGCAGCCAAGGTGGACGGTCCTACGAGCAGTACTTC.

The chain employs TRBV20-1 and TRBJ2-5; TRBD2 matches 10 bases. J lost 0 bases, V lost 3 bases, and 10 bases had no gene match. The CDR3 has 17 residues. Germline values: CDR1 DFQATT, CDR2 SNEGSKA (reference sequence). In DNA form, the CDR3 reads TGCAGTGCTAGCCCCGGGAGAGCGGGGGGGTACCAAGAGACCCAGTACTTC. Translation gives CSASPGRAGGYQETQYF.

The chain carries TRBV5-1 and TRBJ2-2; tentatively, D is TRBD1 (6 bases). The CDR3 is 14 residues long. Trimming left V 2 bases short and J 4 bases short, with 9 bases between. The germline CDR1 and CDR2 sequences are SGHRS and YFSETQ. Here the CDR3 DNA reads TGCGCCAGCAGCTTCGGGGACACCACCGGGGAGCTGTTTTTT. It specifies CASSFGDTTGELFF.

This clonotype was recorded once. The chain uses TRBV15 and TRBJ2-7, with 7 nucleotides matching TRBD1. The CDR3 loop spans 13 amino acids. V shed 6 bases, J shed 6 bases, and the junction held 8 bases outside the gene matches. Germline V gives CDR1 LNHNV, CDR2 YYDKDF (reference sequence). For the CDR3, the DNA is TGTGCCACCAGTGAGGGGGCCCGCAGCGAGCAGTACTTC. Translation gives CATSEGARSEQYF. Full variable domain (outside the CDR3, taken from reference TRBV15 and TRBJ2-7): DAMVIQNPRYQVTQFGKPVTLSCSQTLNHNVMYWYQQKSSQAPKLLFHYYDKDFNNEADTPDNFQSRRPNTSFCFLDIRSPGLGDTAMYLCATSEGARSEQYFGPGTRLTVT.

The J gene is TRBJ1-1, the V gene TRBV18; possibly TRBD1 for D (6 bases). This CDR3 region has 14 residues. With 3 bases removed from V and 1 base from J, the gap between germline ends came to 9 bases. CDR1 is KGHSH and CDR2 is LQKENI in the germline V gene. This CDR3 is CASSPDRRNTEAFF. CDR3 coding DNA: TGTGCCAGCTCACCCGACAGGCGGAACACTGAAGCTTTCTTT. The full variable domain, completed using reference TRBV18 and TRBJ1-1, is NAGVMQNPRHLVRRRGQEARLRCSPMKGHSHVYWYRQLPEEGLKFMVYLQKENIIDESGMPKERFSAEFPKEGPSILRIQQVVRGDSAAYFCASSPDRRNTEAFFGQGTRLTVV.

For the CDR3, the DNA is TGTGCCAGCAGTGTCGGGACTGGCGAAAAACTGTTTTTT. Protein: CASSVGTGEKLFF. V is TRBV25-1 and J is TRBJ1-4, with D tentatively TRBD1 (5 bases). CDR3 length: 13 residues. Trimming cost V 4 bases and J 8 bases, with 11 bases left between them. CDR1 MGHDK and CDR2 SYGVNS come from the germline V gene. The variable domain in full, with the rest retrieved from reference TRBV25-1 and TRBJ1-4, is EADIYQTPRYLVIGTGKKITLECSQTMGHDKMYWYQQDPGMELHLIHYSYGVNSTEKGDLSSESTVSRIRTEHFPLTLESARPSHTSQYLCASSVGTGEKLFFGSGTQLSVL.

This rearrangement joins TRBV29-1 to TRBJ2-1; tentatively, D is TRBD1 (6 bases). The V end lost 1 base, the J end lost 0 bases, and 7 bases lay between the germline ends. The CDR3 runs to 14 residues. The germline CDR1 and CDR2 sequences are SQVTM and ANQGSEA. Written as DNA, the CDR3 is TGCAGCGTTGAAGCGACAGGCTCCTACAATGAGCAGTTCTTC. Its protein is CSVEATGSYNEQFF.